This passage covers 32 T cell receptor beta chains from one sample sequenced in a study of cytotoxic CD8 clonotypes in ibrutinib-treated CLL. Sequencing used immunoSEQ multiplex PCR; TCRdb keeps in-frame clones, though not all of them. The sample has 150,000 to 200,000 clones, over 60% seen once. Sample: PBMCs, taken after 24 months of ibrutinib treatment. The source of these receptors is a human donor with chronic lymphocytic leukemia.

The chain joins TRBV4-1 to TRBJ2-1; 11 bases agree with TRBD2. From germline, CDR1 is MGHRA and CDR2 YSYEKL. The CDR3 is 16 amino acids. J lost 7 bases, V lost 0 bases, and 5 bases had no gene match. The CDR3 sequence is CASSQETWTSGNEQFF. The CDR3 region has the DNA TGCGCCAGCAGCCAAGAGACGTGGACTAGCGGGAATGAGCAGTTCTTC.

The chain links TRBV9 to TRBJ2-3; D not resolved. Germline assignment: CDR1 SGDLS and CDR2 YYNGEE. V shed 0 bases and J shed 0 bases, with 5 bases lying between them. CDR3 length: 14 residues. CDR3 residues: CASSVGGSTDTQYF. The CDR3 DNA is TGTGCCAGCAGCGTAGGTGGTAGCACAGATACGCAGTATTTT.

CDR3 loop: CSVPWVGEQYF. The CDR3 nucleotides read TGCAGTGTCCCGTGGGTTGGCGAGCAGTACTTC. The V call is TRBV20-1, the J call TRBJ2-7; D unclear. CDR3 size: 11 residues. Germline assignment: CDR1 DFQATT and CDR2 SNEGSKA (reference sequence). Trimming shortened V by 7 bases and J by 6 bases, and 13 bases separated the two germline ends.

V and J are TRBV19 and TRBJ2-5; D may be TRBD1 (6 bases). The CDR3 has 15 residues. Trimming cost V 5 bases and J 5 bases, with 18 bases left between them. Germline CDR1 is LNHDA and CDR2 is SQIVND (reference sequence). The DNA of the CDR3 is TGTGCCAGTAGTCCGACGACAGGAGTAGGTGAGACCCAGTACTTC. It translates to CASSPTTGVGETQYF.

The chain couples TRBV21-1 to TRBJ2-3. TRBV21-1 corresponds to a pseudogene. The CDR3 consists of 16 residues. The CDR3 DNA sequence: TGTGCCAGCAGAAAAGGGTGGGGGTCTAGCACAGATACGCAGTATTTT. Translation: CASRKGWGSSTDTQYF.

The J gene is TRBJ2-1, the V gene TRBV27, with 7 nucleotides matching TRBD2. The trim removed 1 base at V and 5 bases at J, leaving 8 bases unmatched. The CDR3 is 16 residues long. Per germline, CDR1 MNHEY and CDR2 SMNVEV (reference sequence). CDR3: CASSLFGGSSDNEQFF. CDR3 coding DNA: TGTGCCAGCAGTTTATTCGGCGGGAGTAGTGACAATGAGCAGTTCTTC.

The rearrangement links TRBV19 to TRBJ2-3; possibly TRBD1 for D (5 bases). There are 15 residues in the CDR3. V lost 3 bases, J lost 6 bases, and 16 bases lay in between. Per the germline V gene, CDR1 is LNHDA and CDR2 is SQIVND (reference sequence). DNA of the CDR3: TGTGCCAGTAGTATGGCGACAGACCTGACGGATACGCAGTATTTT. Translation gives CASSMATDLTDTQYF. The variable domain in full, completed from reference TRBV19 and TRBJ2-3, reads DGGITQSPKYLFRKEGQNVTLSCEQNLNHDAMYWYRQDPGQGLRLIYYSQIVNDFQKGDIAEGYSVSREKKESFPLTVTSAQKNPTAFYLCASSMATDLTDTQYFGPGTRLTVL.

This clone has a handful of counts. V is TRBV10-3 and J is TRBJ1-1, with a tentative D call TRBD1 (6 bases). V lost 6 bases to trimming and J lost 2 bases, with 10 bases between them. Germline V gene lookup returns CDR1 ENHRY and CDR2 SYGVKD. The length of the CDR3 is 13 residues. DNA of the CDR3: TGTGCCATCAGCAGACAGGATAACACTGAAGCTTTCTTT. Translated, it gives CAISRQDNTEAFF.

This chain uses TRBV27 with TRBJ2-1; possibly TRBD2 for D (6 bases). This CDR3 is built from 13 residues. With 7 bases removed from V and 6 bases from J, the gap between germline ends came to 13 bases. The germline V gene has CDR1 MNHEY and CDR2 SMNVEV (reference sequence). CDR3: CASNTGTLNEQFF. Written as DNA, the CDR3 is TGTGCCAGCAACACCGGGACTCTCAATGAGCAGTTCTTC.

The sample holds a few counts of this clone. The V and J genes are TRBV7-8 and TRBJ2-7; D is undetermined. The V and J ends lost 1 base and 4 bases respectively, with 11 bases between them. The CDR3 totals 14 residues. Germline CDR1 SGHVS, CDR2 FQNEAQ. CDR3 DNA sequence: TGTGCCAGCAGCTTAGGAACCGGGTTTTACGAGCAGTACTTC. Protein sequence: CASSLGTGFYEQYF. The full variable domain, rest sourced from reference TRBV7-8 and TRBJ2-7, is GAGVSQSPRYKVAKRGQDVALRCDPISGHVSLFWYQQALGQGPEFLTYFQNEAQLDKSGLPSDRFFAERPEGSVSTLKIQRTQQEDSAVYLCASSLGTGFYEQYFGPGTRLTVT.

This sequence joins TRBV5-1 and TRBJ1-2; 7 bases are shared with TRBD1. V lost 5 bases to trimming and J lost 4 bases; unmatched junction nucleotides: 5. The CDR3 is made up of 13 amino acids. The germline gives CDR1 SGHRS, CDR2 YFSETQ. The CDR3 DNA reads as TGCGCCAGCAGGGGCAGGGGGAGCTATGGCTACACCTTC. This encodes CASRGRGSYGYTF.

The chain recombines TRBV4-1 with TRBJ1-1, with TRBD1 matching over 8 bases. Germline lookup yields CDR1 MGHRA and CDR2 YSYEKL. J gave up 6 bases and V 4 bases, and 10 bases lay outside the gene matches. The CDR3 has 15 residues. CDR3 loop: CASSRGQGPFAEAFF. The CDR3 DNA reads TGCGCCAGCAGCCGAGGACAGGGCCCTTTCGCTGAAGCTTTCTTT.

V usage is TRBV9 and J usage is TRBJ1-1; D remains unclear. Germline V gives CDR1 SGDLS, CDR2 YYNGEE. The V gene lost 0 bases and the J gene lost 0 bases, with 6 bases spanning the gap. The CDR3 contains 14 residues. The CDR3 reads CASSVVPVNTEAFF. The CDR3 nucleotides are TGTGCCAGCAGCGTAGTCCCAGTGAACACTGAAGCTTTCTTT.

This clone was counted a single time. The chain is built from TRBV27 and TRBJ2-1; D not resolved. The CDR3 is made up of 15 amino acids. The V gene lost 5 bases and the J gene lost 9 bases, with 20 bases spanning the gap. CDR1 MNHEY and CDR2 SMNVEV come from the germline V gene (reference sequence). For the CDR3, the DNA is TGTGCCAGCAGTAAACAATCCACACCGACCGGTGAGCAGTTCTTC. Its protein is CASSKQSTPTGEQFF.

The chain links TRBV14 to TRBJ2-1; D gene ambiguous. The CDR3 has 12 residues. Trimming stripped 0 bases from V and 8 bases from J, with 5 bases between. Germline V gene sequence: CDR1 SGHDN, CDR2 FVKESK. The CDR3 sequence is CASSQDNYEQFF. The CDR3 DNA is TGTGCCAGCAGCCAAGATAACTATGAGCAGTTCTTC.

This sequence joins TRBV11-2 and TRBJ2-5, with D possibly called TRBD1 or TRBD2 (5 bases each). CDR1 and CDR2 (germline): SGHAT, FQNNGV. The CDR3 loop spans 16 amino acids. V lost 0 bases to trimming and J lost 2 bases, with 13 bases between them. This CDR3 reads CASSLDRGPLQETQYF. The CDR3 DNA is TGTGCCAGCAGCTTAGATCGGGGACCGTTGCAAGAGACCCAGTACTTC.

The genes are TRBV30 and TRBJ1-1, with 8 bases fitting TRBD1. The CDR3 loop spans 12 amino acids. Germline V gene data show CDR1 as GTSNPN and CDR2 as SVGIG (reference sequence). V gave up 5 bases and J gave up 1 base; unmatched junction bases: 0. The CDR3 region has the DNA TGTGCCTGGGGACAGGGGAACACTGAAGCTTTCTTT. It specifies CAWGQGNTEAFF.

The chain couples TRBV10-1 to TRBJ2-7; D may be TRBD2 (5 bases). The CDR3 length is 13 residues. Germline loops: CDR1 WNHNN, CDR2 SYGVQD (reference sequence). Between the trimmed V and J ends, which lost 2 bases and 3 bases, there was a span of 8 bases. CDR3 loop: CASSEGRGYEQYF. DNA for the CDR3: TGCGCCAGCAGTGAGGGCCGGGGCTACGAGCAGTACTTC.

The gene calls are TRBV6-5 and TRBJ2-7; TRBD2 matches at 7 bases. The CDR3 runs to 13 residues. CDR1 is MNHEY, CDR2 SVGAGI, per germline. With 7 bases clipped from V and 2 bases from J, the junction kept 5 bases outside the gene matches. CDR3 sequence reads: CASMSGGTYEQYF. CDR3 bases: TGTGCCAGCATGTCGGGGGGAACCTACGAGCAGTACTTC.

This clone was detected a few times. The chain uses TRBV5-4 and TRBJ2-7, with a tentative D call TRBD2 (5 bases). The V end lost 3 bases, the J end lost 7 bases, and 14 bases lay between the germline ends. CDR1 SGHNT and CDR2 YYREEE come from the germline V gene (reference sequence). The CDR3 loop spans 13 amino acids. CDR3 DNA: TGTGCCAGCAGCTCAAATCTAGCAGAAGAGCAGTACTTC. Its protein is CASSSNLAEEQYF.

This rearrangement joins TRBV28 to TRBJ2-1, with 7 bases that match TRBD2. J lost 6 bases, V lost 5 bases, and 10 bases had no gene match. Germline V CDR1 and CDR2: MDHEN, SYDVKM. This CDR3 has 15 amino acids. In nucleotides, the CDR3 is TGTGCCAGCAGTGGTGGGGCGGGAGTAACCAATGAGCAGTTCTTC. Translation gives CASSGGAGVTNEQFF.

The chain combines TRBV7-3 with TRBJ2-2; the D gene is possibly TRBD2 (6 bases). The CDR3 length is 17 residues. Germline CDR1 SGHTA, CDR2 FQGTGA. V lost 5 bases and J 1 base, leaving 17 bases between the germline ends. DNA for the CDR3: TGTGCCAGCAGCCCCGGGACTTGGGACCAGAACACCGGGGAGCTGTTTTTT. As protein: CASSPGTWDQNTGELFF.

This chain joins TRBV27 and TRBJ2-7; 7 bases match TRBD2. Trimming took 5 bases from V and 3 from J; bases not matched to a gene: 13. This CDR3 contains 16 residues. Germline CDR1 is MNHEY and CDR2 is SMNVEV (reference sequence). In DNA, the CDR3 is TGTGCCAGCAGTCTACACGGACTAGAAATGATCTACGAGCAGTACTTC. Translated, it gives CASSLHGLEMIYEQYF.

This clone was observed a single time. This chain uses TRBV5-8 with TRBJ1-2; tentative D call: TRBD1 (6 bases). Trimming left V 4 bases short and J 5 bases short, with 24 bases between. Germline CDR1 reads SGHTS; CDR2 reads YDEGEE. The CDR3 has 17 residues. The CDR3 here is CASSRHQMQGSGYGYTF. The CDR3 nucleotides are TGTGCCAGCAGCCGGCACCAAATGCAGGGGTCTGGGTATGGCTACACCTTC.

In DNA, the CDR3 is TGTGCCAGCTCACCACTGAGGGGGGTCCCGGGGACAGTTACTTACGAGCAGTACTTC. This translates into CASSPLRGVPGTVTYEQYF. The rearrangement links TRBV18 to TRBJ2-7; TRBD1 is a possible D gene (7 bases). Trimming pared 1 base from V and 4 bases from J, leaving 26 bases between. The germline V gene encodes CDR1 KGHSH and CDR2 LQKENI. This CDR3 contains 19 residues.

The rearrangement links TRBV4-3 to TRBJ2-1; 11 bases are a match to TRBD2. Germline CDR1 and CDR2: LGHNA and YSLEER. The CDR3 sequence is 19 residues long. V was clipped by 0 bases and J by 7 bases; unmatched bases: 14. This CDR3 is CASSQDLAGGPASWNEQFF. DNA of the CDR3: TGCGCCAGCAGCCAAGATTTAGCGGGAGGGCCGGCAAGTTGGAATGAGCAGTTCTTC.

The chain carries TRBV9 and TRBJ1-4; possibly TRBD1 for D (6 bases). The length of the CDR3 is 17 residues. Germline assignment: CDR1 SGDLS and CDR2 YYNGEE. V lost 7 bases and J lost 4, with 23 bases in between. The CDR3 here is CASSVSSWGPNNEKLFF. The CDR3 nucleotides read TGTGCCAGCTCCGTTTCTTCTTGGGGGCCAAATAATGAAAAACTGTTTTTT.

The J gene is TRBJ2-1, the V gene TRBV5-4, with TRBD2 as a possible D gene (6 bases). Deletions cut 5 bases from V and 4 bases from J, with 10 bases between. The CDR3 extends over 13 amino acids. Germline lookup yields CDR1 SGHNT and CDR2 YYREEE (reference sequence). The CDR3, as DNA: TGTGCCAGCAGGAGGGACTCATACAATGAGCAGTTCTTC. This codes for CASRRDSYNEQFF.

J is TRBJ2-7 and V is TRBV14, with D maybe TRBD1 (6 bases). Trimming removed 4 bases from V and 1 base from J, with 17 bases in between. Germline-derived CDR1 and CDR2 are SGHDN and FVKESK. CDR3 length equals 16 residues. As DNA, the CDR3 is TGTGCCAGCAGCCTGAGCACAGGGTTATTGTCCTACGAGCAGTACTTC. Amino acids: CASSLSTGLLSYEQYF.

V and J are TRBV7-2 and TRBJ1-2; TRBD1 is a possible D gene (5 bases). V lost 1 base and J 3 bases, leaving 9 bases between the germline ends. The CDR3 is 14 residues long. CDR1 SGHTA and CDR2 FQGNSA come from the germline V gene. CDR3 loop: CASSLGLGDYGYTF. CDR3 sequence (DNA): TGTGCCAGCAGCTTAGGGTTAGGGGACTATGGCTACACCTTC.

This clone was detected a few times. This chain joins TRBV13 and TRBJ1-5; TRBD1 is a possible D gene (5 bases). V was clipped by 0 bases and J by 6 bases, with 12 bases between them. This CDR3 is built from 15 residues. Germline V lookup: CDR1 PRHDT, CDR2 FYEKMQ (reference sequence). DNA for the CDR3: TGTGCCAGCAGCTTAGGACAGGCCTTTGGTCAGCCCCAGCATTTT. This translates into CASSLGQAFGQPQHF.

This clone turned up a few times. The J gene is TRBJ2-7, the V gene TRBV11-2; maybe TRBD1 (5 bases). V shed 4 bases and J shed 6 bases, with 13 bases lying between them. The length of the CDR3 is 13 residues. Germline values: CDR1 SGHAT, CDR2 FQNNGV. In DNA, the CDR3 is TGTGCCAGCAGCTCCTCCTTGGGGCGCGAGCAGTACTTC. It yields the protein CASSSSLGREQYF.